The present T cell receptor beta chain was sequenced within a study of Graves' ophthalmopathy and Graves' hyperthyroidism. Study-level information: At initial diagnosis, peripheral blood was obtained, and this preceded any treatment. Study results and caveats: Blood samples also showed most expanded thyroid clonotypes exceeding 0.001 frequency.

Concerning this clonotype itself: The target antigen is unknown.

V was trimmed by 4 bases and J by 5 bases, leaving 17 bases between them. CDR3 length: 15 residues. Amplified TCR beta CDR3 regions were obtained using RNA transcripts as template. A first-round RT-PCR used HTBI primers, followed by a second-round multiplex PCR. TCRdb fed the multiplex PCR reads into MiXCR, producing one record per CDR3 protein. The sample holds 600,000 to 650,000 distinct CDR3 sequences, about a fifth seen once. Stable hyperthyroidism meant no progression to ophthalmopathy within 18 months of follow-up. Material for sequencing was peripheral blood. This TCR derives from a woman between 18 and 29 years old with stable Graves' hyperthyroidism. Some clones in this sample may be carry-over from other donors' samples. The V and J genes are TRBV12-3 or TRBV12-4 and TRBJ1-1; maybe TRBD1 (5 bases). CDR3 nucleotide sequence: TGTGCCAGCAGTTCCGCCTTGGGGGGAGGTACTGAAGCTTTCTTT. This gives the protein CASSSALGGGTEAFF.